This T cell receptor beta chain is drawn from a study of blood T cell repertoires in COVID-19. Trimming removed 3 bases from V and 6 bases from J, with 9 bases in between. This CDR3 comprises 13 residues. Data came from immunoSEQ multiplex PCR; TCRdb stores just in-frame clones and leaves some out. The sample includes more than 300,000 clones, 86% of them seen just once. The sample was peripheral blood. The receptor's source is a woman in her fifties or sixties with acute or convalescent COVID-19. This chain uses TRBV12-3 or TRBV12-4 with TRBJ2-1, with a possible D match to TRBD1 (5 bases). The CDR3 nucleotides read TGTGCCAGCAGTTTGGGCAGGGCCAATGAGCAGTTCTTC. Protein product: CASSLGRANEQFF.